The 10 T cell receptor beta chains reported below all come from one sample, sequenced in a study of T cells in women clearing cervical HPV infection. The assay was immunoSEQ multiplex PCR, and TCRdb's table has in-frame clones only and misses some. In total, the table holds 35,000 to 45,000 clones. Sequencing was done on a sample of blood buffy coat. These receptors came from a woman between 18 and 70 years old with a cervical HPV16 infection that either progressed to CIN3+ or cleared (not recorded which).

Comment on this clone: The DNA ends 3 residues before the CDR3 does, and the rest of the CDR3 is filled in from the germline J gene. The J gene is TRBJ1-1, the V gene TRBV2; D gene ambiguous. Trimming stripped 11 bases from V and 3 bases from J, with 10 bases between. CDR1 is SNHLY and CDR2 is FYNNEI in the germline V gene. The CDR3 runs 11 residues. Partial CDR3 DNA: TGTGCCTGGCGGGGTTACACTGAA. This translates into CAWRGYTE. The full CDR3 reads CAWRGYTEAFF.

About this clone itself: From the germline J gene comes the end of the CDR3, since the read stops 3 residues before it. The V gene is TRBV15, the J gene TRBJ2-2; D gene uncertain. Trimming pared 1 base from V and 10 bases from J, leaving 7 bases between. Germline CDR1 LNHNV, CDR2 YYDKDF (reference sequence). This CDR3 is 12 amino acids long. The CDR3 sequence is CATSRAREELFF. The sequenced part of the CDR3 DNA is TGTGCCACCAGCAGAGCCCGCGAGGAG.

A word on this clone: The DNA ends 3 residues before the CDR3 does, and the rest of the CDR3 is filled in from the germline J gene. V gene TRBV7-9 combines with J gene TRBJ2-3; maybe TRBD2 (5 bases). Germline V CDR1 and CDR2: SEHNR, FQNEAQ (reference sequence). The CDR3 runs 15 residues. V lost 3 bases and J 2 bases, leaving 12 bases between the germline ends. CDR3 sequence reads: CASSFGLPPTDTQYF. The part of the CDR3 DNA that was read is TGTGCCAGCAGCTTCGGACTCCCCCCCACAGATACG.

Points on this clone: The read stops 3 residues short of the end of the CDR3; the missing end is completed from the germline J gene. The chain joins TRBV30 to TRBJ1-2; the D is unclear. From germline, CDR1 is GTSNPN and CDR2 SVGIG (reference sequence). This CDR3 comprises 14 residues. CDR3 sequence: CAWTRLAGVYDYTF. The DNA read from the CDR3 is TGTGCCTGGACCAGACTAGCGGGAGTATACGAC.

On this clone: The observed sequence ends 3 residues before the CDR3 terminus, with the missing tail filled in from the germline J gene. The chain carries TRBV29-1 and TRBJ2-3; 7 bases map to TRBD1. Trimming removed 7 bases from V and 6 bases from J; junction bases left unmatched: 10. CDR1 SQVTM and CDR2 ANQGSEA come from the germline V gene. The CDR3 consists of 13 residues. The CDR3 DNA, read in part, is TGCAGCGCCCATACAGGGGCGATGGATACG. This sequence encodes CSAHTGAMDT. The CDR3 reads in full as CSAHTGAMDTQYF.

Concerning this clone: The CDR3 end is not reached by the read, which stops 3 residues before it; the germline J gene fills it in. The V call is TRBV29-1, the J call TRBJ2-3; 7 bases line up with TRBD1. There are 13 residues in the CDR3. Germline V gives CDR1 SQVTM, CDR2 ANQGSEA. After removal of 6 bases from V and 1 base from J, the junction contained 4 bases not matched to a gene. The CDR3 loop is CSVSGGGTDTQYF. The CDR3 DNA, read in part, is TGCAGCGTCTCAGGGGGAGGCACAGATACG.

To note about this clone: The sequence runs out 3 residues before the end of the CDR3; the remainder is reconstructed from the germline J gene. Other DNA sequences in the sample encode the same CDR3. The chain carries TRBV29-1 and TRBJ1-3; possible D gene TRBD1, 5 bases. Between the trimmed V and J ends, which lost 2 bases and 7 bases, there was a span of 12 bases. The CDR3 sequence is 13 residues long. Germline CDR1 reads SQVTM; CDR2 reads ANQGSEA. CDR3 loop: CSVESRGENTIYF. Incomplete CDR3 DNA: TGCAGCGTTGAATCGAGAGGGGAGAACACC. Looking up the rest from reference TRBV29-1 and TRBJ1-3 gives the full variable domain: SAVISQKPSRDICQRGTSLTIQCQVDSQVTMMFWYRQQPGQSLTLIATANQGSEATYESGFVIDKFPISRPNLTFSTLTVSNMSPEDSSIYLCSVESRGENTIYFGEGSWLTVV.

In the case of this clone: Read data end 3 residues before the CDR3 end; the end is taken from the germline J gene. The rearrangement links TRBV4-2 to TRBJ1-2; tentative D call: TRBD1 (6 bases). Trimming cost V 4 bases and J 0 bases, with 18 bases left between them. The CDR3 length is 17 residues. Germline loops: CDR1 LGHNA, CDR2 YNFKEQ. CDR3: CASSLTVSDRSNYGYTF. The CDR3 DNA, read in part, is TGTGCCAGCAGCCTCACGGTGTCGGACAGATCTAACTATGGC.

To note about this clone: Sequencing ends 3 residues short of the CDR3 end; the germline J gene provides the rest. The chain carries TRBV7-9 and TRBJ2-3, with 11 bases aligning to TRBD1. Germline V gene sequence: CDR1 SEHNR, CDR2 FQNEAQ (reference sequence). CDR3 length: 15 amino acids. Incomplete CDR3 DNA: TGTGCCAGCAGCCCCCGGGACAGGGGGAGGGAGACG. Translated, it gives CASSPRDRGRET. The entire CDR3 reads CASSPRDRGRETQYF.

Regarding this clone: The CDR3 is cut off 3 residues early in the read; its end comes from the germline J gene. This chain connects TRBV14 to TRBJ2-5; TRBD2 matches 9 bases. Trimming at V came to 1 base and at J to 5 bases, leaving 2 bases not matched to a gene. Germline CDR1 reads SGHDN; CDR2 reads FVKESK. The CDR3 length is 14 residues. The CDR3 is CASSQGLAVETQYF. Incomplete CDR3 DNA: TGTGCCAGCAGCCAAGGACTAGCGGTCGAGACC.